A selection of T cell receptor beta chains follows, all from one sample in a study of Ad26.COV2.S vaccination and SARS-CoV-2 variants. Profiled with immunoSEQ multiplex PCR; TCRdb holds only in-frame clones, not every one. The table has 350,000 to 450,000 clones, about 85% seen once. The sample here was peripheral blood, taken in a trial of Ad26.COV2.S vaccine versus placebo. These receptors were taken from a person between 18 and 65 years old who received the Ad26.COV2.S COVID-19 vaccine or a placebo. CDR3s include the opening cysteine and the closing phenylalanine or tryptophan. D genes are given only for firm matches. Expanded clones are given a class, and other clones once, few, many or no size at all.

v_gene	j_gene	abundance	d_gene	CDR3aa	CDR3nt
TRBV6-6	TRBJ2-7	.	TRBD1	CASSTRDRVPYEQYF	TGTGCCAGCAGTACCAGGGACAGGGTCCCCTACGAGCAGTACTTC
TRBV10-3	TRBJ2-5	.	TRBD2	CAISESIGGQETQYF	TGTGCCATCAGTGAGTCGATCGGGGGGCAAGAGACCCAGTACTTC
TRBV7-2	TRBJ1-2	.	.	CASSPDRNYGYTF	TGTGCCAGCAGCCCGGACAGAAACTATGGCTACACCTTC
TRBV3-1/TRBV3-2	TRBJ1-6	.	.	CASSPTGSSYNSPLHF	TGTGCCAGCAGCCCGACGGGGAGCTCCTATAATTCACCCCTCCACTTT
TRBV7-6	TRBJ1-6	.	.	CASSLRSTPDSPLHF	TGTGCCAGCAGCTTACGAAGTACGCCGGACTCACCCCTCCACTTT
TRBV7-6	TRBJ2-3	.	TRBD2	CASSPSGRGADTQYF	TGTGCCAGCAGCCCCAGCGGGAGGGGGGCAGATACGCAGTATTTT
TRBV7-2	TRBJ1-4	.	.	CASSSAGAASLAKLFF	TGTGCCAGCAGCTCAGCGGGTGCGGCCTCTCTTGCTAAACTGTTTTTT
TRBV14	TRBJ1-6	.	.	CASSRMVQNSPLHF	TGTGCCAGCAGCCGAATGGTTCAGAATTCACCCCTCCACTTT
TRBV5-1	TRBJ2-2	.	.	CASSLGRAFGELFF	TGCGCCAGCAGCTTGGGGCGGGCCTTCGGGGAGCTGTTTTTT
TRBV5-1	TRBJ2-2	few	.	CASSVEGPRRGNTGELFF	TGCGCCAGCAGCGTGGAGGGTCCGAGGAGGGGGAACACCGGGGAGCTGTTTTTT
TRBV7-9	TRBJ1-5	.	.	CASSLAGGREPQHF	TGTGCCAGCAGCTTAGCGGGGGGGAGAGAGCCCCAGCATTTT
TRBV19	TRBJ1-6	.	.	CASSTGQPRKTPLHF	TGTGCCAGTAGTACAGGACAGCCGAGAAAAACACCCCTCCACTTT
TRBV25-1	TRBJ1-3	.	.	CASSESGYSGNTIYF	TGTGCCAGCAGTGAATCTGGTTACTCTGGAAACACCATATATTTT
TRBV12-3/TRBV12-4	TRBJ2-7	.	.	CASSLAGLTEQYF	TGTGCCAGCAGTTTGGCGGGCTTAACGGAGCAGTACTTC
TRBV13	TRBJ2-7	.	.	CASSNYRASVYEQYF	TGTGCCAGCAGCAACTACAGGGCCTCGGTCTACGAGCAGTACTTC